Listed below are T cell receptor beta chains from one sample, sequenced in a study of cytomegalovirus exposure and HLA in healthy donors. The protocol was immunoSEQ multiplex PCR, while the TCRdb copy is restricted to in-frame clones and leaves out a portion. Of 150,000 or so clones in the sample, more than 60% are singletons; the top ten hold roughly 1.4%. Sequenced input: PBMCs. The receptor set was obtained from a woman in her twenties or thirties in good health and CMV-seronegative. The CDR3 runs from the conserved cysteine through the conserved F or W. The D gene is left open where the match is weak. The size entry is marked missing in some rows and otherwise reads once, few, many or a size class.

abundance	d_gene	j_gene	v_gene	CDR3aa	CDR3nt
-	-	TRBJ1-1	TRBV20-1	CSAFLNTEAFF	TGCAGTGCCTTCTTGAACACTGAAGCTTTCTTT
-	-	TRBJ1-2	TRBV9	CASSDPTGISNYGYTF	TGTGCCAGCAGCGATCCTACAGGAATCTCTAACTATGGCTACACCTTC
-	-	TRBJ2-7	TRBV18	CASSLGGGGRGNEQYF	TGTGCCAGCTCACTGGGTGGCGGAGGGAGAGGCAACGAGCAGTACTTC
-	TRBD1	TRBJ1-4	TRBV5-4	CASSLANRGTGTEKLFF	TGTGCCAGCAGCTTGGCCAATCGAGGGACAGGGACTGAAAAACTGTTTTTT
once	-	TRBJ2-1	TRBV28	CASRGGLYNEQFF	TGTGCCAGCAGGGGGGGTTTGTACAATGAGCAGTTCTTC
once	TRBD1	TRBJ1-5	TRBV6-5	CASSLIDRGGKPQHF	TGTGCCAGCAGCCTGATCGACAGGGGAGGAAAGCCCCAGCATTTT
-	TRBD2	TRBJ2-7	TRBV6-6	CASDGSGGTSYEQYF	TGTGCCAGCGACGGTAGCGGGGGGACCTCCTACGAGCAGTACTTC
-	-	TRBJ1-3	TRBV5-1	CASSMLHGGPGNTIYF	TGCGCCAGCAGCATGTTGCACGGGGGGCCTGGAAACACCATATATTTT
-	-	TRBJ2-1	TRBV5-5	CASSLLWRSTYNEQFF	TGTGCCAGCAGCCTCCTATGGAGGAGCACGTACAATGAGCAGTTCTTC
-	-	TRBJ2-7	TRBV11-2	CASSSQLEQYF	TGTGCCAGCAGCTCCCAACTCGAGCAGTACTTC